This TCR beta chain was identified during a study of human thymus T cells. Findings and caveats of the study: Thymic and blood repertoires seemed to show skewed V and J gene use. Reports from related research described highly overlapping thymic repertoires among unrelated individuals.

Libraries were prepared by immunoSEQ multiplex PCR; TCRdb keeps only in-frame clonotypes and omits some of them. The sample lists around 120,000 clones, over 85% occurring once. The V gene end was trimmed by 6 bases and the J gene end by 2 bases; junction bases not matched to a gene: 8. Germline assignment: CDR1 MNHEY and CDR2 SVGAGI. This CDR3 has 15 residues. To note about this clone: Its antigen is not identified.

Resections removed during corrective heart surgery provided the thymus tissue used. The rearrangement joins TRBV6-5 to TRBJ2-3; the match to TRBD2 covers 7 bases. Material for sequencing was thymus tissue. The TCR was taken from a boy under two years old with a congenital heart defect but otherwise immunologically healthy. For the CDR3, the DNA is TGTGCCAGCAGAGCAGGACTAGTCCTCACAGATACGCAGTATTTT. Translated, it gives CASRAGLVLTDTQYF.